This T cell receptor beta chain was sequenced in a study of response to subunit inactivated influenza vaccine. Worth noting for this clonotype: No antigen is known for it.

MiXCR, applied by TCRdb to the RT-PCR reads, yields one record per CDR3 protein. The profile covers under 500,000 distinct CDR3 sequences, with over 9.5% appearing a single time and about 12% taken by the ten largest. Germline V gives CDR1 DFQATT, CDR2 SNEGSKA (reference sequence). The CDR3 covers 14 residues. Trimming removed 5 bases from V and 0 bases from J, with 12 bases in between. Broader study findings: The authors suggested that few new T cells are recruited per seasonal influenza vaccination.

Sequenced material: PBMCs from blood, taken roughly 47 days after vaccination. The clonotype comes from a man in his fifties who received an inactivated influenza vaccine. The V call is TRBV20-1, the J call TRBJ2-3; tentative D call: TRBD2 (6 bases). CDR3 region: CSAPDGGSTDTQYF. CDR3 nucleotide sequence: TGCAGTGCTCCCGACGGAGGGAGCACAGATACGCAGTATTTT.